The 21 T cell receptor beta chains listed next were all sequenced from one sample in a study of cytomegalovirus exposure and HLA in healthy donors. PCR involved 60 Vbeta and 13 Jbeta primers. Sequenced by immunoSEQ multiplex PCR; TCRdb stores in-frame clones only, minus some. The sample records roughly 100,000 clones, just under 80% being singletons. The material sequenced was PBMCs. These receptors all come from a man aged 30 to 39 in good health and CMV-seronegative.

The chain is built from TRBV5-6 and TRBJ2-3; D is possibly TRBD1 (6 bases). The CDR3 sequence is 15 residues long. The germline CDR1 and CDR2 sequences are SGHDT and YYEEEE. The V end lost 3 bases, the J end lost 1 base, and 12 bases lay between the germline ends. The CDR3 reads CASSWVQGGTDTQYF. The CDR3 nucleotides read TGTGCCAGCAGCTGGGTACAGGGAGGCACAGATACGCAGTATTTT.

The rearrangement links TRBV7-9 to TRBJ2-3; perhaps TRBD2 as D (6 bases). This CDR3 comprises 17 residues. CDR1 and CDR2 (germline): SEHNR, FQNEAQ (reference sequence). V was trimmed by 1 base and J by 0 bases, leaving 14 bases between them. The CDR3 loop is CASSLVGGDASTDTQYF. The CDR3 DNA reads as TGTGCCAGCAGCTTAGTCGGCGGGGACGCTAGCACAGATACGCAGTATTTT.

The rearrangement joins TRBV29-1 to TRBJ2-5; D gene ambiguous. Trimming left V 4 bases short and J 3 bases short, with 9 bases between. In germline, CDR1 is SQVTM, CDR2 ANQGSEA. CDR3 size: 12 residues. The DNA of the CDR3 is TGCAGCGTTGTCGACCTAGAAGAGACCCAGTACTTC. It codes for CSVVDLEETQYF.

The chain links TRBV4-3 to TRBJ2-3, with 12 bases fitting TRBD2. Trimming cost V 4 bases and J 6 bases; bases outside gene matches: 8. In germline, CDR1 is LGHNA, CDR2 YSLEER. The CDR3 loop spans 16 amino acids. CDR3 DNA sequence: TGCGCCAGCAGCCGCGGACTAGCGGGAAACGGGGATACGCAGTATTTT. Its protein product is CASSRGLAGNGDTQYF.

This chain connects TRBV5-3 to TRBJ1-1; tentatively, D is TRBD1 (5 bases). Being an ORF, TRBV5-3 has a function that is uncertain. The length of the CDR3 is 20 residues. Between the trimmed V and J ends, which lost 0 bases and 0 bases, there was a span of 24 bases. For the CDR3, the DNA is TGTGCCAGAAGCTTGGAGGATTTAAGGGGTCATGGAGTCATGAACACTGAAGCTTTCTTT. It codes for CARSLEDLRGHGVMNTEAFF.

The chain employs TRBV9 and TRBJ2-7, with TRBD1 as a possible D gene (6 bases). Trimming stripped 3 bases from V and 6 bases from J, with 10 bases between. This CDR3 has 12 residues. The germline gives CDR1 SGDLS, CDR2 YYNGEE. The DNA for the CDR3 is TGTGCCAGCAGCGCGCAGGGGCGCGAGCAGTACTTC. As protein: CASSAQGREQYF.

The chain uses TRBV14 and TRBJ1-3; D possibly corresponds to TRBD1 (6 bases). Trimming removed 0 bases from V and 10 bases from J, with 16 bases in between. The germline gives CDR1 SGHDN, CDR2 FVKESK. This CDR3 spans 15 amino acids. DNA of the CDR3: TGTGCCAGCAGCCAAGATTTGACAGGATTTGAGACCATATATTTT. As protein: CASSQDLTGFETIYF.

The chain combines TRBV27 with TRBJ2-3; D possibly corresponds to TRBD2 (6 bases). This CDR3 is built from 18 residues. The germline V gene encodes CDR1 MNHEY and CDR2 SMNVEV (reference sequence). V was trimmed by 5 bases and J by 2 bases, leaving 23 bases between them. The CDR3 region is CASSQGVGGSSVTDTQYF. In nucleotides, the CDR3 is TGTGCCAGCAGTCAAGGGGTGGGAGGCTCGAGCGTCACAGATACGCAGTATTTT.

The chain combines TRBV5-6 with TRBJ2-7; 7 bases match TRBD1. Unmatched junction bases numbered 2, after V lost 4 bases and J lost 4 bases. CDR3 length equals 12 residues. Germline V gives CDR1 SGHDT, CDR2 YYEEEE. This CDR3 is CASSTDRYEQYF. In DNA, the CDR3 is TGTGCCAGCAGCACGGACAGGTACGAGCAGTACTTC.

This clone is a singleton in its sample. This rearrangement joins TRBV9 to TRBJ1-1, with D unresolved. V gave up 4 bases and J gave up 6 bases, with 22 bases separating them. This CDR3 comprises 16 residues. The germline V gene has CDR1 SGDLS and CDR2 YYNGEE. CDR3 in amino acids: CASSTHSAGLSAEAFF. CDR3 in DNA: TGTGCCAGCAGCACGCACTCGGCAGGCCTTAGCGCTGAAGCTTTCTTT.

In its sample, this clone was seen a few times. CDR3 loop: CASSQDTGTAGGEQYF. Written as DNA, the CDR3 is TGCGCCAGCAGCCAAGATACAGGGACCGCGGGGGGCGAGCAGTACTTC. The V call is TRBV4-3, the J call TRBJ2-7; 8 bases align to TRBD2. The CDR3 has 16 residues. CDR1 is LGHNA, CDR2 YSLEER, per germline. V gave up 0 bases and J gave up 6 bases; unmatched junction bases: 10.

This clone was found once. The rearrangement uses TRBV29-1 and TRBJ2-7, with TRBD2 matching over 8 bases. The V gene's germline CDR1 is SQVTM and CDR2 ANQGSEA. CDR3 length: 14 amino acids. J was trimmed by 4 bases and V by 7 bases; bases with no gene match: 12. In DNA, the CDR3 is TGCAGCGCCACGGGGGGGACTAGTGTGTACGAGCAGTACTTC. It translates to CSATGGTSVYEQYF.

The chain combines TRBV11-2 with TRBJ2-7; 9 bases line up with TRBD2. The CDR3 covers 14 residues. CDR1 is SGHAT, CDR2 FQNNGV, per germline. Losses at the gene ends were 3 bases for V and 7 bases for J; bases not matched to a gene: 7. For the CDR3, the DNA is TGTGCCAGCAGCTTCGGCGGGGGGGCCTGGGAGCAGTACTTC. Translating it yields CASSFGGGAWEQYF.

This chain uses TRBV4-3 with TRBJ2-2, with 9 bases lining up with TRBD1. This CDR3 comprises 15 residues. The V segment lost 3 bases and the J segment 5 bases; nucleotides outside the gene matches: 4. Germline CDR1 LGHNA, CDR2 YSLEER. This CDR3 reads CASSHSGTGTGELFF. In DNA, the CDR3 is TGCGCCAGCAGCCACTCCGGGACAGGGACCGGGGAGCTGTTTTTT.

This chain joins TRBV6-5 and TRBJ1-1; a possible D gene is TRBD1 (5 bases). The V end was cut by 6 bases, the J end by 1 base, with 9 bases between. CDR3 length: 13 amino acids. Germline lookup yields CDR1 MNHEY and CDR2 SVGAGI. CDR3 region: CASSPTENTEAFF. The CDR3, as DNA: TGTGCCAGCAGCCCGACAGAGAACACTGAAGCTTTCTTT.

The DNA of the CDR3 is TGTGCTAGTGGTTTGGTAGTTAGCGGCCAAGAGACCCAGTACTTC. Translation gives CASGLVVSGQETQYF. The chain carries TRBV12-5 and TRBJ2-5, with D perhaps TRBD2 (6 bases). Germline V lookup: CDR1 LGHNT, CDR2 FRNRAP. V was shortened by 0 bases and J by 1 base, with 9 bases between the two germline ends. CDR3 length: 15 amino acids.

The V and J genes are TRBV7-2 and TRBJ2-1; D perhaps matches TRBD2 (6 bases). The CDR3 has 16 amino acids. The V end lost 2 bases, the J end lost 3 bases, and 14 bases lay between the germline ends. CDR1 SGHTA and CDR2 FQGNSA come from the germline V gene. The CDR3 region has the DNA TGTGCCAGCAGCTTACTTCTAGCGCGAGACTACAATGAGCAGTTCTTC. Its translation: CASSLLLARDYNEQFF. Variable domain in full (rest from reference TRBV7-2 and TRBJ2-1): GAGVSQSPSNKVTEKGKDVELRCDPISGHTALYWYRQSLGQGLEFLIYFQGNSAPDKSGLPSDRFSAERTGGSVSTLTIQRTQQEDSAVYLCASSLLLARDYNEQFFGPGTRLTVL.

This clone was seen only a few times. The J gene is TRBJ1-1, the V gene TRBV25-1; a weak D match, TRBD1 (5 bases). Germline CDR1 reads MGHDK; CDR2 reads SYGVNS. The CDR3 length is 15 residues. Deletions cut 1 base from V and 3 bases from J, with 12 bases between. CDR3 nucleotide sequence: TGTGCCAGCAGTGAATGGGGCGAAGGGGACACTGAAGCTTTCTTT. As protein: CASSEWGEGDTEAFF.

The CDR3 coding sequence is TGTGCCAGCAGTTCCTCCCGTAGTTTGGGCTACACCTTC. It yields the protein CASSSSRSLGYTF. This chain links TRBV27 with TRBJ1-2, with D hard to call. The V end lost 4 bases, the J end lost 8 bases, and 14 bases lay between the germline ends. This CDR3 has 13 residues. The V gene's germline CDR1 is MNHEY and CDR2 SMNVEV (reference sequence).

This clone turned up a few times. This chain's CDR3 is CASSLRDRGNTEAFF. The CDR3 DNA is TGTGCCAGCAGCTTACGAGACAGGGGGAACACTGAAGCTTTCTTT. The chain carries TRBV5-6 and TRBJ1-1; 8 nucleotides agree with TRBD1. Germline trimming cut 2 bases from V and 1 base from J; bases unmatched to any gene: 4. Germline V gene data show CDR1 as SGHDT and CDR2 as YYEEEE. The CDR3 has 15 residues.

J is TRBJ1-1 and V is TRBV5-4; TRBD1 matches at 7 bases. Germline CDR1 is SGHNT and CDR2 is YYREEE (reference sequence). Trimming at V came to 5 bases and at J to 8 bases, leaving 12 bases not matched to a gene. The CDR3 contains 14 residues. The CDR3 reads CASRPGTEAREAFF. In DNA, the CDR3 is TGTGCCAGCAGGCCCGGGACAGAAGCCAGAGAAGCTTTCTTT.